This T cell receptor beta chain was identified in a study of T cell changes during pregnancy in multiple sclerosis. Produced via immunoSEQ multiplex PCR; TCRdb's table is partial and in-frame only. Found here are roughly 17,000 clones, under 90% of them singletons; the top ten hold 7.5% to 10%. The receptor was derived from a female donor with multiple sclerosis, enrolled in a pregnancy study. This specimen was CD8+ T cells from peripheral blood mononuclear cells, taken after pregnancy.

The CDR3 region has the DNA TGTGCCAGCAGCAAAGGACTAGCGGGAGGTTACGGGACCTACAATGAGCAGTTCTTC. Translation: CASSKGLAGGYGTYNEQFF. V and J are TRBV7-3 and TRBJ2-1; 14 bases line up with TRBD2. Looked up from germline, CDR1 is SGHTA and CDR2 is FQGTGA. This CDR3 spans 19 amino acids. Unmatched junction bases numbered 11, after V lost 5 bases and J lost 2 bases. Full variable domain (rest looked up from reference TRBV7-3 and TRBJ2-1): GAGVSQTPSNKVTEKGKYVELRCDPISGHTALYWYRQSLGQGPEFLIYFQGTGAADDSGLPNDRFFAVRPEGSVSTLKIQRTERGDSAVYLCASSKGLAGGYGTYNEQFFGPGTRLTVL.